This record covers a single T cell receptor (beta chain). What it binds is not known. The data derive from a study of shared clonotypes between healthy human individuals. V was clipped by 3 bases and J by 7 bases, with 18 bases between them. This CDR3 is built from 15 residues. In germline, CDR1 is SEHNR, CDR2 FQNEAQ (reference sequence). TCRdb's table, derived via immunoSEQ multiplex PCR, lists solely in-frame clones and lacks some. The sample yields 2.5 million or so clones, approximately 92% seen once. Whole-study results and caveats: Generally, naive subsets came out with larger estimated richness than memory subsets.

Sequencing was carried out using naive CD4+ T cells sorted from blood. Subset defined: CD45RA+ positively selected. The origin of this receptor is a man in his late teens or twenties in good health. The genes are TRBV7-9 and TRBJ1-2; D not resolved. The CDR3 here is CASSLGLAGDGGYTF. The CDR3 DNA reads TGTGCCAGCAGCTTGGGATTGGCAGGCGATGGTGGCTACACCTTC.